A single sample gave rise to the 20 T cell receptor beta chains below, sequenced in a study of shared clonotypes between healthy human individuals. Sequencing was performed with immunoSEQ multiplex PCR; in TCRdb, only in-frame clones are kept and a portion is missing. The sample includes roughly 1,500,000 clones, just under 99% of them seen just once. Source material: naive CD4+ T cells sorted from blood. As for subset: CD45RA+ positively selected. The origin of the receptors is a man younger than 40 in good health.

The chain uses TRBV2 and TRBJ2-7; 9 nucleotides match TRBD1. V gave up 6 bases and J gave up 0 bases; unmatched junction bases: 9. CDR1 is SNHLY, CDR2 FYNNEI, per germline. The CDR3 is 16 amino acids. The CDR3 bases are TGTGCCAGCAGGAAGACAGGGGGAACTATCTCCTACGAGCAGTACTTC. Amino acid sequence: CASRKTGGTISYEQYF.

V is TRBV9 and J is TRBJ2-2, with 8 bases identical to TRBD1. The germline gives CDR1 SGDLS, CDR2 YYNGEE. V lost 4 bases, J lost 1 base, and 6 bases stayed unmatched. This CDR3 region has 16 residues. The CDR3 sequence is CASSIRGQVNTGELFF. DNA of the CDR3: TGTGCCAGCAGCATTAGGGGACAGGTGAACACCGGGGAGCTGTTTTTT.

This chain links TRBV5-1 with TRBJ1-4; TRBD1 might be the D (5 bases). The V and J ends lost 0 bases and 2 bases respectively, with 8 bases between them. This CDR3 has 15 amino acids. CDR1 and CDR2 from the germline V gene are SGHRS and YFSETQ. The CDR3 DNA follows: TGCGCCAGCAGCTTGGTTGGGACGACTAATGAAAAACTGTTTTTT. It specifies CASSLVGTTNEKLFF.

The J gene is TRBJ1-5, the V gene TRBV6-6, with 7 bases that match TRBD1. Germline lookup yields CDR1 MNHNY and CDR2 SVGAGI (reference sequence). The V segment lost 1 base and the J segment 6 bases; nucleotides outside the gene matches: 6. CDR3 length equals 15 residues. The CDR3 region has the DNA TGTGCCAGCAGTTACTTACAGGGGACGGGTCAGCCCCAGCATTTT. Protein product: CASSYLQGTGQPQHF.

This CDR3 reads CASSLERTTKETQYF. The CDR3 DNA sequence: TGTGCCAGCAGCTTAGAAAGGACTACAAAAGAGACCCAGTACTTC. The chain carries TRBV7-9 and TRBJ2-5; a possible D gene is TRBD2 (6 bases). This CDR3 contains 15 residues. Trimming took 1 base from V and 3 from J, leaving 12 bases between them. Germline CDR1 and CDR2: SEHNR and FQNEAQ (reference sequence).

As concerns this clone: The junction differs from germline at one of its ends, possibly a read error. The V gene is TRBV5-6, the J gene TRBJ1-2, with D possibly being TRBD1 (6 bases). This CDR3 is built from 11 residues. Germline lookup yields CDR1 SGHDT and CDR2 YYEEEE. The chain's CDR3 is CASSLTGFFCF. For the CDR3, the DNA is TGTGCCAGCAGCTTAACAGGGTTTTTCTGCTTC.

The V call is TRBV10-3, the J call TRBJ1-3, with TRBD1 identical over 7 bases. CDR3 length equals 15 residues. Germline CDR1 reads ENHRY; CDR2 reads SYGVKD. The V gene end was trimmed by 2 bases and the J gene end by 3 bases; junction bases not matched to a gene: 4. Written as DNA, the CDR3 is TGTGCCATCAGTGAGGGACAGGTCTTTGGAAACACCATATATTTT. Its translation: CAISEGQVFGNTIYF.

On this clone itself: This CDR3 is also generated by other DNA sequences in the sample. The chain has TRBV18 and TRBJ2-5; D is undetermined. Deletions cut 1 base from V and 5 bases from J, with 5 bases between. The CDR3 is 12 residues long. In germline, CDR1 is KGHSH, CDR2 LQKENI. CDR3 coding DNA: TGTGCCAGCTCACCACGGCTCGAGACCCAGTACTTC. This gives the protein CASSPRLETQYF.

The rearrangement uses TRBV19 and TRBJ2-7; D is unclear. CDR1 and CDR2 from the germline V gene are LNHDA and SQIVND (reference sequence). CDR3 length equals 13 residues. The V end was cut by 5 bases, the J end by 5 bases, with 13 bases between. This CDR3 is CASSWVGLNEQYF. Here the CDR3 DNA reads TGTGCCAGTAGTTGGGTTGGGTTAAACGAGCAGTACTTC.

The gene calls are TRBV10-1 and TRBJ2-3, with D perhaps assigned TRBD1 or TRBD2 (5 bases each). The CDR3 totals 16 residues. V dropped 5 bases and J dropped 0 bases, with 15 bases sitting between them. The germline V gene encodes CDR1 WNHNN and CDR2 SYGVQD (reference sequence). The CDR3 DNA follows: TGCGCCAGCAGTTCGGGCTGGGGGTCTAGCACAGATACGCAGTATTTT. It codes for CASSSGWGSSTDTQYF.

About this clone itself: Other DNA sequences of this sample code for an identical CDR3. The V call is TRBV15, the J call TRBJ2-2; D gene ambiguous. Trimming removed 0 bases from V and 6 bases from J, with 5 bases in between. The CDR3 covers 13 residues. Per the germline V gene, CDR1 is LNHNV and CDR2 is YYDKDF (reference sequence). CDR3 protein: CATSRDPAGELFF. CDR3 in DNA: TGTGCCACCAGCAGAGATCCCGCCGGGGAGCTGTTTTTT.

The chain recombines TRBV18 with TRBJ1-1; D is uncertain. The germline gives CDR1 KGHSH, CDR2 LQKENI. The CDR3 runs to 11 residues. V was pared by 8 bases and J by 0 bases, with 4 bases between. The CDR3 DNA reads TGTGCCAGCACTCTGAACACTGAAGCTTTCTTT. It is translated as CASTLNTEAFF.

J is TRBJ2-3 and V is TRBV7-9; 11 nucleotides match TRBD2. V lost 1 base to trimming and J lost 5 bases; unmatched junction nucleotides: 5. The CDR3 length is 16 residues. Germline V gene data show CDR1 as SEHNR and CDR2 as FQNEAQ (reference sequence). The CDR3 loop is CASSLVLAGDKDTQYF. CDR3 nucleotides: TGTGCCAGCAGCTTAGTACTAGCGGGAGATAAAGATACGCAGTATTTT.

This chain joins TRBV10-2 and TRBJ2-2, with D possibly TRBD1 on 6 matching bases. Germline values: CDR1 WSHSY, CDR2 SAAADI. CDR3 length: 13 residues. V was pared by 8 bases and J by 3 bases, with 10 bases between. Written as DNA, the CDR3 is TGCGCCAGCGAACACAGGGACACCGGGGAGCTGTTTTTT. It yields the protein CASEHRDTGELFF.

CDR3 in DNA: TGTGCCAGCTCGCGCGACAGGGCGGCTTTCGAGTACTTC. Encoded protein: CASSRDRAAFEYF. The chain carries TRBV18 and TRBJ2-7, with 7 bases matching TRBD1. The germline CDR1 and CDR2 sequences are KGHSH and LQKENI. V gave up 6 bases and J gave up 11 bases; unmatched junction bases: 13. The CDR3 has 13 amino acids.

This chain's CDR3 is CASSQDGLARETQYF. The CDR3 nucleotides read TGTGCCAGCAGCCAAGATGGGCTAGCACGAGAGACCCAGTACTTC. The chain carries TRBV14 and TRBJ2-5; possible D gene TRBD2, 5 bases. V was cut by 0 bases and J by 4 bases, with 12 bases left in between. The germline V gene encodes CDR1 SGHDN and CDR2 FVKESK. The CDR3 is 15 residues long.

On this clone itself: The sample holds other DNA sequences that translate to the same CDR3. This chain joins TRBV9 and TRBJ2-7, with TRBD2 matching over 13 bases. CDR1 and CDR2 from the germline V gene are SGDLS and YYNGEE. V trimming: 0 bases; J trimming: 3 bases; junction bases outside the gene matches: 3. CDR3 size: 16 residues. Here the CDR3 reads CASSVGGTSGNYEQYF. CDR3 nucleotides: TGTGCCAGCAGCGTAGGGGGGACTAGCGGGAACTACGAGCAGTACTTC.

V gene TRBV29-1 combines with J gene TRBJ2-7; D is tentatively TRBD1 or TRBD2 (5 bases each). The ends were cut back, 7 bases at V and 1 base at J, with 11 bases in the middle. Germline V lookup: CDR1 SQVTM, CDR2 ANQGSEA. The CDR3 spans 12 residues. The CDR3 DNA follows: TGCAGCGCCAGGGACGGTTCCTACGAGCAGTACTTC. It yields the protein CSARDGSYEQYF.

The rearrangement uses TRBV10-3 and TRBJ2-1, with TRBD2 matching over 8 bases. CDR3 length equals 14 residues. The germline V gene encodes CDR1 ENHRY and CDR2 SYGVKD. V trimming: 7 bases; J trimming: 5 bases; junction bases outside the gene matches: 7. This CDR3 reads CAINHSGVDNEQFF. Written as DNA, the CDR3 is TGTGCCATCAACCATAGCGGGGTCGACAATGAGCAGTTCTTC.

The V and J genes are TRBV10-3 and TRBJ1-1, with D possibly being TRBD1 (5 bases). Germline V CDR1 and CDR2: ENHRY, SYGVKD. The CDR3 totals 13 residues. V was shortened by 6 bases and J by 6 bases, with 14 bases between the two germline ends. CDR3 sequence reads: CAIRDTRFPEAFF. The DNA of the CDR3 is TGTGCCATCAGGGACACCCGGTTCCCTGAAGCTTTCTTT.